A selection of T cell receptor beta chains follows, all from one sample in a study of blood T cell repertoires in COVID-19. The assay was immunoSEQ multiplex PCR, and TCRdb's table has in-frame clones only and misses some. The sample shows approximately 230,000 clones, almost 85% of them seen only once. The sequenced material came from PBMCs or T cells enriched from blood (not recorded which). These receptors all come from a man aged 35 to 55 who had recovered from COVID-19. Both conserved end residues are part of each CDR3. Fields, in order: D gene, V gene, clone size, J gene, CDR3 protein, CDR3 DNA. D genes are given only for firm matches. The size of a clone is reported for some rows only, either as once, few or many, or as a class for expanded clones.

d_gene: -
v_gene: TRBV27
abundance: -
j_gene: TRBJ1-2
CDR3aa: CASSFGGEYGYTF
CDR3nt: TGTGCCAGCAGTTTCGGGGGGGAATATGGCTACACCTTC

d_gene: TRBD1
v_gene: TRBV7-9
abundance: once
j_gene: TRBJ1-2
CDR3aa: CASSSRQGDGYTF
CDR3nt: TGTGCCAGCAGTTCAAGACAGGGGGATGGCTACACCTTC

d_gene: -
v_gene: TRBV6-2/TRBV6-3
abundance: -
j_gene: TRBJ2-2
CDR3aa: CASSYLEGGANRELFF
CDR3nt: TGTGCCAGCAGTTACCTTGAGGGGGGGGCCAACCGGGAGCTGTTTTTT

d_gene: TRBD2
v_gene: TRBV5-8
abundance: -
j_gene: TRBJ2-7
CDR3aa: CASSHRDSGRLEQYF
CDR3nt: TGTGCCAGCAGTCACCGGGACTCCGGGAGGCTCGAGCAGTACTTC

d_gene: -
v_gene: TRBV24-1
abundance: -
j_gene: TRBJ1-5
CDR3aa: CATGKAGESNQPQHF
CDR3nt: TGTGCCACCGGGAAGGCAGGGGAAAGCAATCAGCCCCAGCATTTT

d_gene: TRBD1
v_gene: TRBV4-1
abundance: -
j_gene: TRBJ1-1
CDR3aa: CASSQGRDSISRTEAFF
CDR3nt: TGCGCCAGCAGCCAAGGGCGGGACAGCATATCCCGAACTGAAGCTTTCTTT

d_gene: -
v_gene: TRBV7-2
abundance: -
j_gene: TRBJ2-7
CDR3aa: CASSLAGRDPAYEQYF
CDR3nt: TGTGCCAGCAGCTTAGCTGGGCGGGACCCCGCCTACGAGCAGTACTTC

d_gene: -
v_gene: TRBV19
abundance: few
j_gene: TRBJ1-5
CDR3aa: CASSILGREQGQPQHF
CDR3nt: TGTGCCAGTAGTATACTCGGGAGGGAGCAGGGTCAGCCCCAGCATTTT

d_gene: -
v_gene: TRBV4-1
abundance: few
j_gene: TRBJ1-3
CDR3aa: CASSQGGRGRRTGNTIYF
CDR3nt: TGCGCCAGCAGCCAAGGGGGTAGGGGCAGGCGGACTGGAAACACCATATATTTT

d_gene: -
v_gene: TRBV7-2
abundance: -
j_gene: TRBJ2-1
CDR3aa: CASSLVSSSGEQFF
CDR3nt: TGTGCCAGCAGCCTAGTATCTAGCTCGGGTGAGCAGTTCTTC

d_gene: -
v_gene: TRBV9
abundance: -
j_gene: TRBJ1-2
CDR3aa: CASSVSGNYGYTF
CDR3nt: TGTGCCAGCAGCGTTTCAGGAAACTATGGCTACACCTTC

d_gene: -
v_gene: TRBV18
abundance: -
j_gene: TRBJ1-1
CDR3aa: CASSPYLNTEAFF
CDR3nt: TGTGCCAGCTCGCCCTACTTGAACACTGAAGCTTTCTTT

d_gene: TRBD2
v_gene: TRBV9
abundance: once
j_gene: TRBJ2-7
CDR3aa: CASSVSGSAREQYF
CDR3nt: TGTGCCAGCAGCGTAAGCGGGAGCGCAAGGGAGCAGTACTTC

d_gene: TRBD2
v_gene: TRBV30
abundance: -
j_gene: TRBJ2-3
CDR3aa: CAWSPPSGMWDTQYF
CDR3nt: TGTGCCTGGAGTCCTCCTAGCGGGATGTGGGATACGCAGTATTTT

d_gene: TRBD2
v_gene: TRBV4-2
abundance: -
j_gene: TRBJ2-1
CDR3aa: CASTLLAGGPGNEQFF
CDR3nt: TGTGCCAGCACCCTATTAGCGGGGGGGCCGGGCAATGAGCAGTTCTTC

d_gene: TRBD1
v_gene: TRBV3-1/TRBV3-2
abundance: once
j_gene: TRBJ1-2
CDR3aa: CASSQLITSGQVHGYTF
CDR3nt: TGTGCCAGCAGCCAACTTATAACGTCCGGACAGGTCCATGGCTACACCTTC

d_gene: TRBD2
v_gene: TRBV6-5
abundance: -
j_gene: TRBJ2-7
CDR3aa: CASSLATSAREQYF
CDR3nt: TGTGCCAGCAGTCTAGCGACTAGCGCCCGCGAGCAGTACTTC

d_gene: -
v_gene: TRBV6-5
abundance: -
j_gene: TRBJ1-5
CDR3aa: CASSYSGRDDQPQHF
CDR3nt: TGTGCCAGCAGTTACTCTGGGAGGGATGATCAGCCCCAGCATTTT

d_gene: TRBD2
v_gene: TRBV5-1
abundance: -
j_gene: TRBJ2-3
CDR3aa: CASSLIAGADTQYF
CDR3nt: TGCGCCAGCAGCTTGATCGCGGGGGCAGATACGCAGTATTTT

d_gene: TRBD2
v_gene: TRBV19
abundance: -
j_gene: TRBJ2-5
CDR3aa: CASSGMRQETQYF
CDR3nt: TGTGCCAGCAGCGGGATGCGGCAAGAGACCCAGTACTTC

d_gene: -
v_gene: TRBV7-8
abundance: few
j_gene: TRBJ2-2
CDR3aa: CASSFDITGELFF
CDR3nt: TGTGCCAGCAGCTTCGACATAACCGGGGAGCTGTTTTTT

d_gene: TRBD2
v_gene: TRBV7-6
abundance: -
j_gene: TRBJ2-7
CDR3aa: CASSPTSGGAGEQYF
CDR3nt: TGTGCCAGCAGCCCGACTAGCGGGGGGGCTGGCGAGCAGTACTTC

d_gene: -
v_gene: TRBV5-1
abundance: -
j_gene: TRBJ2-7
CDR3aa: CASSGPQSGSYEQYF
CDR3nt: TGCGCCAGCAGCGGACCTCAGAGTGGGAGCTACGAGCAGTACTTC

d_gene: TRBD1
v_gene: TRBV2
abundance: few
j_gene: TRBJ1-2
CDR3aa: CASSRQGYGYTF
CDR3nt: TGTGCCAGCAGTAGACAGGGTTATGGCTACACCTTC

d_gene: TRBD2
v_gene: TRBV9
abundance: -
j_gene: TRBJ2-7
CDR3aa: CASSAGTSGASSYEQYF
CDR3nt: TGTGCCAGCAGCGCTGGGACTAGCGGGGCGAGCTCCTACGAGCAGTACTTC

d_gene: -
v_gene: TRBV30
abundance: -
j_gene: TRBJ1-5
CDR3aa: CAWSVTASRNQPQHF
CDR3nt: TGTGCCTGGAGTGTGACAGCGTCACGCAATCAGCCCCAGCATTTT

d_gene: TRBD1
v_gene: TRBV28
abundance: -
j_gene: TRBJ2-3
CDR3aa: CASTAHRTGDTQYF
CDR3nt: TGTGCCAGCACCGCTCACAGGACAGGCGATACGCAGTATTTT

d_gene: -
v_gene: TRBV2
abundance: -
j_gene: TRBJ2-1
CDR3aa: CASEGGAQGNEQFF
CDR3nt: TGTGCCAGCGAAGGGGGGGCCCAGGGCAATGAGCAGTTCTTC

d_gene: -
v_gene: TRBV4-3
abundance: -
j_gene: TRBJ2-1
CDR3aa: CASSPGVLSGMRYEQFF
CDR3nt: TGCGCCAGCAGCCCAGGGGTTCTCAGCGGCATGAGATATGAGCAGTTCTTC

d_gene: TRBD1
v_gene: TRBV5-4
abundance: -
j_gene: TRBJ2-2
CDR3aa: CASKGQGAVGELFF
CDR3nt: TGTGCCAGCAAGGGACAGGGGGCGGTCGGGGAGCTGTTTTTT

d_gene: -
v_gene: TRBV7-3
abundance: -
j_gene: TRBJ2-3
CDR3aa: CASSSTGYTQYF
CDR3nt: TGTGCCAGCAGCTCTACAGGGTATACGCAGTATTTT

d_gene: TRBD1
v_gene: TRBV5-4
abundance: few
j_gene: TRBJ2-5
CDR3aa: CASSRRGRGVQETQYF
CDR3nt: TGTGCCAGCAGCCGCAGGGGGCGAGGGGTCCAAGAGACCCAGTACTTC

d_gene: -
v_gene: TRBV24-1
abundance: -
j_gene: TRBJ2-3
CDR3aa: CATSDMGSRTDTQYF
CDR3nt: TGTGCCACCAGTGATATGGGCTCCCGCACAGATACGCAGTATTTT

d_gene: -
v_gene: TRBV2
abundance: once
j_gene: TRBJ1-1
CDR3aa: CASSPWGVTEAFF
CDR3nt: TGTGCCAGCAGCCCCTGGGGGGTAACTGAAGCTTTCTTT

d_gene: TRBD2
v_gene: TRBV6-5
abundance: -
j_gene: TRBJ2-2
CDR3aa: CARERGAHTGELFF
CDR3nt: TGTGCCAGGGAGCGGGGGGCACACACCGGGGAGCTGTTTTTT

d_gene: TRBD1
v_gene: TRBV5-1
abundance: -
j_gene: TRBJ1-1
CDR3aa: CASSLGQGEFF
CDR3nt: TGCGCCAGCAGCTTGGGACAGGGGGAATTCTTT

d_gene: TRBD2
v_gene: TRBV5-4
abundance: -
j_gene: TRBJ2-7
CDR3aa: CASSLRGRGESYEQYF
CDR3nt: TGTGCCAGCAGCTTGCGGGGGCGGGGGGAAAGCTACGAGCAGTACTTC

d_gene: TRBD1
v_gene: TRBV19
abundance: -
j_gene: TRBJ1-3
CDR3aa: CASIRTGPSSGNTIYF
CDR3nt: TGTGCCAGCATCCGGACAGGGCCTTCCTCTGGAAACACCATATATTTT

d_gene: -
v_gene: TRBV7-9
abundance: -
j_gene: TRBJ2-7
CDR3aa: CASSRRGEQYF
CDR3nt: TGTGCCAGCAGCCGTAGGGGCGAGCAGTACTTC

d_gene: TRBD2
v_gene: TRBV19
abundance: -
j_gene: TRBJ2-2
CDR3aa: CASSLGTSPLGELFF
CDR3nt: TGTGCCAGTAGCTTAGGGACTAGCCCTCTCGGGGAGCTGTTTTTT

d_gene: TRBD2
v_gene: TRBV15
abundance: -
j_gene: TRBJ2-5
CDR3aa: CATSWGLSQETQYF
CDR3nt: TGTGCCACCAGCTGGGGACTATCCCAAGAGACCCAGTACTTC

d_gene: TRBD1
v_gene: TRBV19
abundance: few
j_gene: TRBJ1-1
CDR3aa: CASTKQGALTEAFF
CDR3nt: TGTGCCAGCACGAAACAGGGGGCGCTGACTGAAGCTTTCTTT

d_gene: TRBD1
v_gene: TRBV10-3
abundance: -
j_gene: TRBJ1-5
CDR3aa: CAISEGTGGSSQPQHF
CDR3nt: TGTGCCATCAGTGAGGGGACAGGGGGGTCCAGTCAGCCCCAGCATTTT